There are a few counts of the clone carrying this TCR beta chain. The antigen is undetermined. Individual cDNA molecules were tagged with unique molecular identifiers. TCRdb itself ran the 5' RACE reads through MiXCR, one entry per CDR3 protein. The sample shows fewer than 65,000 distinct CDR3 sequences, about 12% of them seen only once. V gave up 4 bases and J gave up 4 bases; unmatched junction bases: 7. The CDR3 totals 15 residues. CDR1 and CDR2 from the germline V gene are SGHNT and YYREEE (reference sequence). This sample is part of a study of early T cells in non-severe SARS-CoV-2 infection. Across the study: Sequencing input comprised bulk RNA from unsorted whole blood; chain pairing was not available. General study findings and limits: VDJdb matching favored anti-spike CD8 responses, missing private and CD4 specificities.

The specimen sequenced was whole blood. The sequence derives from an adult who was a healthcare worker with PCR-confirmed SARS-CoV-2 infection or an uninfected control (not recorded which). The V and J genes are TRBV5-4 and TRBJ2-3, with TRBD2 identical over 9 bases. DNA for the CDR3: TGTGCCAGCAGCGGAACCGGGACTAGCCCAGATACGCAGTATTTT. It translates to CASSGTGTSPDTQYF.